The clone carrying this T cell receptor beta chain was found many times. Its antigen is unknown. Molecular barcoded adaptors covering alpha/delta and beta/gamma chains were used on roughly 400 ng RNA. TCRdb called the reads again in MiXCR, with one record for every CDR3 protein. The sample holds some 140,000 distinct CDR3 sequences, approximately 13% seen once. These data originate in a study of read filtering for tumor transcriptome and immune sequencing. Deletions cut 5 bases from V and 0 bases from J, with 10 bases between. This CDR3 contains 14 residues. Per the germline V gene, CDR1 is SGHTA and CDR2 is FQGNSA. The study, taken as a whole, reports: The sorted CD138-negative fraction was a mixed bone marrow immune population, not purified T cells. Compared with RNA-seq, IR-seq gave much higher clonotype depth and reliability. Without single-read clonotypes, shared clonotype proportions correlated more between IR-seq and RNA-seq.

The sequence was obtained from a donor at least 40 years old with multiple myeloma. This chain joins TRBV7-2 and TRBJ1-2, with D uncertain. Sequencing was done on a sample of a population of CD138-negative cells sorted from bone marrow. In DNA form, the CDR3 reads TGTGCCAGCAGCCGAGGAGACTCTAACTATGGCTACACCTTC. It encodes CASSRGDSNYGYTF.